This T cell receptor beta chain was sequenced for a study of long-term antiretroviral therapy in people with HIV. A word on this clone: The antigen remains undetermined.

This CDR3 is 11 amino acids long. Germline assignment: CDR1 SNHLY and CDR2 FYNNEI. Trimming took off 8 bases at V and 3 bases at J, with 4 bases between the two ends. Broader study findings: Clones that had undergone expansion before ART prevailed in the repertoire throughout all time points.

Researchers secured at least one pre-ART and at least two post-ART PBMC samples from each donor. Samples were assayed with immunoSEQ v3.0 at survey level. The protocol was immunoSEQ multiplex PCR, while the TCRdb copy is restricted to in-frame clones and leaves out a portion. The data contain some 19,000 clones, around three quarters of them seen just once; the ten biggest clones take up about a tenth. The receptor comes from a woman in her forties with HIV. The V gene is TRBV2, the J gene TRBJ2-2; D uncertain. The sample in question was unsorted PBMCs, obtained 4.1 years after starting antiretroviral therapy. CDR3 nucleotides: TGTGCCAGCGGATACACCGGGGAGCTGTTTTTT. Its translation: CASGYTGELFF.